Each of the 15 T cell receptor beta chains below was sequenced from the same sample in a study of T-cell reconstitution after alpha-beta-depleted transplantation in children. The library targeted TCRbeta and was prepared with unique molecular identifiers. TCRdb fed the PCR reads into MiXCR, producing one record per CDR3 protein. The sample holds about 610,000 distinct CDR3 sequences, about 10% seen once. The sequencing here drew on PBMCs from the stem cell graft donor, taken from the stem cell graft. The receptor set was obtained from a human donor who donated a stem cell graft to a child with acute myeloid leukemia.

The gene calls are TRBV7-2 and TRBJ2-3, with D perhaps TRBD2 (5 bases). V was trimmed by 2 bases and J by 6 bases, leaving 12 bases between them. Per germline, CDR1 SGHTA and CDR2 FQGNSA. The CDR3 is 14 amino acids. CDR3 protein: CASSLRRDSDTQYF. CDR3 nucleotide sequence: TGTGCCAGCAGCTTAAGACGGGATTCGGATACGCAGTATTTT. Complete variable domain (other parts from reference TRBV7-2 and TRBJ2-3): GAGVSQSPSNKVTEKGKDVELRCDPISGHTALYWYRQSLGQGLEFLIYFQGNSAPDKSGLPSDRFSAERTGGSVSTLTIQRTQQEDSAVYLCASSLRRDSDTQYFGPGTRLTVL.

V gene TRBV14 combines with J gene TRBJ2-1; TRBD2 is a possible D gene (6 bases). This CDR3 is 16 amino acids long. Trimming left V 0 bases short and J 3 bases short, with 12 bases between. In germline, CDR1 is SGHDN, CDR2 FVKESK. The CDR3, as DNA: TGTGCCAGCAGCCAAGAAAGGGGACTCCGCTACAATGAGCAGTTCTTC. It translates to CASSQERGLRYNEQFF.

CDR3 residues: CSARSPGQGRSEQFF. CDR3 coding DNA: TGCAGTGCTAGATCTCCGGGACAGGGAAGGAGTGAGCAGTTCTTC. The V gene is TRBV20-1, the J gene TRBJ2-1, with TRBD1 matching 9 bases. CDR3 length equals 15 residues. Trimming cost V 2 bases and J 9 bases; bases outside gene matches: 11. Germline V gene sequence: CDR1 DFQATT, CDR2 SNEGSKA (reference sequence).

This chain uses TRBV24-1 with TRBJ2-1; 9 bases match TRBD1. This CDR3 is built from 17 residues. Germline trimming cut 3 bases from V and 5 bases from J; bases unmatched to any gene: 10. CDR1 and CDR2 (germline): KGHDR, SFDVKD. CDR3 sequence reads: CATSDLSGTGWDNEQFF. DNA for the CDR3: TGTGCCACCAGTGATCTCTCCGGGACAGGGTGGGACAATGAGCAGTTCTTC.

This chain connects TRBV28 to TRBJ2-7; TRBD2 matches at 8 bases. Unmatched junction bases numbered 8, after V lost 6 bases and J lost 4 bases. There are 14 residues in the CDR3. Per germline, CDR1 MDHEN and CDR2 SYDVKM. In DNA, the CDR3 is TGTGCCAGCAGGGAGCCGGGACTAGGGTACGAGCAGTACTTC. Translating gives CASREPGLGYEQYF.

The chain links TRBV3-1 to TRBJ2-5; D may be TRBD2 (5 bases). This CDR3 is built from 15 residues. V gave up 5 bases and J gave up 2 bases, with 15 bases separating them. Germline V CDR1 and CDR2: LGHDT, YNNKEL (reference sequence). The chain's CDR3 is CASSYSNGVQETQYF. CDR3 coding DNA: TGTGCCAGCAGCTACAGCAACGGGGTTCAAGAGACCCAGTACTTC.

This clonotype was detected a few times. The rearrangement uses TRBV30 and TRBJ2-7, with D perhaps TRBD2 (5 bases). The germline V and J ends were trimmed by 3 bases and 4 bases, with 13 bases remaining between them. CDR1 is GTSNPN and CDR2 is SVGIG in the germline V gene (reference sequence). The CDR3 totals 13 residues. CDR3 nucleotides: TGTGCCTGGAGGCCACTAGGTTCATACGAGCAGTACTTC. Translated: CAWRPLGSYEQYF.

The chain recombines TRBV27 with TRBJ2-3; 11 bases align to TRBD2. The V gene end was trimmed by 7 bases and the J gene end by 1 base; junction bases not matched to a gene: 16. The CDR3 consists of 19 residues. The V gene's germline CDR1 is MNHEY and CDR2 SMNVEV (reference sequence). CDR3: CASTRGNAIAGGRTDTQYF. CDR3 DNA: TGTGCCAGCACCCGTGGGAACGCTATAGCGGGAGGGCGCACAGATACGCAGTATTTT.

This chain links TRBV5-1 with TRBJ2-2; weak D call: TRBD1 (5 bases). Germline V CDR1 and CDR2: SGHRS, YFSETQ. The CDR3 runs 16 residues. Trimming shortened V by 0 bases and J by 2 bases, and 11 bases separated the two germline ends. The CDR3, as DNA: TGCGCCAGCAGCTTGGCCTCAGGGATAAACACCGGGGAGCTGTTTTTT. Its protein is CASSLASGINTGELFF.

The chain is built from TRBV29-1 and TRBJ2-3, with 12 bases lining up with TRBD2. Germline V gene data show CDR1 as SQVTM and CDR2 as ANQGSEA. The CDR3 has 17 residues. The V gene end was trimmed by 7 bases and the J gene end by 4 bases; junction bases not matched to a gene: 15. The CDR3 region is CSAGGGLAGGIADTQYF. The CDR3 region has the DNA TGCAGCGCCGGGGGGGGTCTAGCGGGAGGGATTGCAGATACGCAGTATTTT.

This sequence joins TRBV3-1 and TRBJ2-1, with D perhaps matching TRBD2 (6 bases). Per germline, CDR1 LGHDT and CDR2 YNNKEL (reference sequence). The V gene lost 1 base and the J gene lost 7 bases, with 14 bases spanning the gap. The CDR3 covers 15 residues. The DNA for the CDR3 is TGTGCCAGCAGCCAAGCAGACCCCCGGGGGAATGAGCAGTTCTTC. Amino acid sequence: CASSQADPRGNEQFF.

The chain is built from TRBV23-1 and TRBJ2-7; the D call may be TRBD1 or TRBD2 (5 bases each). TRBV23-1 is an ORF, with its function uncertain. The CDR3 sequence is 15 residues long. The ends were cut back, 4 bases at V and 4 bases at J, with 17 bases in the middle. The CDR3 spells CASSRKRGVTYEQYF. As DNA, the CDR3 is TGCGCCAGCAGTCGTAAGAGAGGGGTCACTTACGAGCAGTACTTC.

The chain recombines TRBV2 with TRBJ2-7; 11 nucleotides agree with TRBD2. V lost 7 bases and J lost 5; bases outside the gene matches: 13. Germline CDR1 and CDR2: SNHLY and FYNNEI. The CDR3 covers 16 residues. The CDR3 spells CASTRSSSGRFNEQYF. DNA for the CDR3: TGTGCCAGCACCCGGTCGTCTAGCGGGAGGTTTAACGAGCAGTACTTC.

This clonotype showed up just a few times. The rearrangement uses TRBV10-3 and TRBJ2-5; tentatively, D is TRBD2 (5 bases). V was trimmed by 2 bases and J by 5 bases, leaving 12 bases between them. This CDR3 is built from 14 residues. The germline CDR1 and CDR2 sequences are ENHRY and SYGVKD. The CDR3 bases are TGTGCCATCAGTGAGAGCGGAGCCCAGGAGACCCAGTACTTC. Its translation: CAISESGAQETQYF.

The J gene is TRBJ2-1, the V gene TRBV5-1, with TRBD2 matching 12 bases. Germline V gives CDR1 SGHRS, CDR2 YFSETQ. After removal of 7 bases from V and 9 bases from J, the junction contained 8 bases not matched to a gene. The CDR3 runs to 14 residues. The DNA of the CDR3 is TGCGCCAGCCACCTGACTAGCGGGAGTGGTGAGCAGTTCTTC. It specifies CASHLTSGSGEQFF.